One sample yielded the 32 T cell receptor beta chains listed below, sequenced in a study of technical replicates of blood from a handful of donors. Generated by immunoSEQ multiplex PCR, the TCRdb table keeps only in-frame clones and is missing some. The table includes roughly 80,000 clones, about 91% detected once. Sequencing was performed on T cells isolated from PBMCs. The receptors were gathered from a human donor in good health.

The chain couples TRBV11-2 to TRBJ2-1, with 10 bases that match TRBD2. The J segment lost 8 bases and the V segment lost 1 base, leaving 8 bases of the junction unmatched. The CDR3 is 16 residues long. Per the germline V gene, CDR1 is SGHAT and CDR2 is FQNNGV. The CDR3 sequence: CASSLGTASGSYEQFF. The CDR3 DNA sequence: TGTGCCAGCAGCTTAGGAACGGCTAGCGGGAGCTATGAGCAGTTCTTC.

The chain is built from TRBV5-1 and TRBJ2-5; no clear D. Trimming took off 1 base at V and 3 bases at J, with 7 bases between the two ends. The CDR3 totals 13 residues. CDR1 and CDR2 from the germline V gene are SGHRS and YFSETQ. In DNA form, the CDR3 reads TGCGCCAGCAGCTTGTTAGGAGAAGAGACCCAGTACTTC. Translating gives CASSLLGEETQYF.

There are a few counts of this clone. J is TRBJ2-7 and V is TRBV9, with no clear D. CDR1 and CDR2 from the germline V gene are SGDLS and YYNGEE. The CDR3 runs 14 residues. V gave up 0 bases and J gave up 2 bases, with 9 bases separating them. CDR3 region: CASSVDYEPYEQYF. In DNA form, the CDR3 reads TGTGCCAGCAGCGTAGATTACGAGCCCTACGAGCAGTACTTC.

The chain recombines TRBV7-9 with TRBJ2-7; D remains unclear. CDR1 is SEHNR, CDR2 FQNEAQ, per germline (reference sequence). The ends were cut back, 5 bases at V and 6 bases at J, with 14 bases in the middle. There are 13 residues in the CDR3. CDR3 amino acids: CASSAFESPEQYF. The CDR3 DNA reads TGTGCCAGCAGCGCGTTCGAGAGCCCCGAGCAGTACTTC.

A single count supports this clone. The gene calls are TRBV27 and TRBJ2-3, with a possible D match to TRBD2 (7 bases). The CDR3 contains 15 residues. V was cut by 2 bases and J by 2 bases, with 11 bases left in between. Germline V gene sequence: CDR1 MNHEY, CDR2 SMNVEV (reference sequence). CDR3 region: CASSLRGGNTDTQYF. As DNA, the CDR3 is TGTGCCAGCAGTTTAAGGGGGGGGAACACAGATACGCAGTATTTT.

The chain recombines TRBV4-1 with TRBJ2-5, with TRBD2 matching 8 bases. Per the germline V gene, CDR1 is MGHRA and CDR2 is YSYEKL. The junction had 16 bases not matched to a gene; V was cut back by 0 bases and J by 4 bases. The CDR3 has 19 residues. The CDR3 DNA is TGCGCCAGCAGCCAAGATAACCTTGGGAGGAGCGGGAGAGGAGAGACCCAGTACTTC. Protein sequence: CASSQDNLGRSGRGETQYF.

This chain links TRBV29-1 with TRBJ2-1; D is undetermined. The CDR3 sequence is 11 residues long. Germline assignment: CDR1 SQVTM and CDR2 ANQGSEA. Trimming took 0 bases from V and 7 from J, leaving 4 bases between them. CDR3 nucleotide sequence: TGCAGCGTTGAAGATCGGAATGAGCAGTTCTTC. This codes for CSVEDRNEQFF.

This chain links TRBV11-2 with TRBJ2-5; D remains unclear. The germline CDR1 and CDR2 sequences are SGHAT and FQNNGV. The CDR3 runs 14 residues. V was cut by 0 bases and J by 5 bases, with 10 bases left in between. In DNA form, the CDR3 reads TGTGCCAGCAGCTTAGATTTGGCGAGGGAGACCCAGTACTTC. This encodes CASSLDLARETQYF.

This clone is a singleton in its sample. The chain joins TRBV7-2 to TRBJ2-3; 9 nucleotides agree with TRBD2. The CDR3 covers 16 residues. J lost 4 bases, V lost 3 bases, and 8 bases had no gene match. Germline loops: CDR1 SGHTA, CDR2 FQGNSA. The CDR3 DNA reads as TGTGCCAGCAGCTTCTGGACTAGCGCCTGGGCAGATACGCAGTATTTT. Translation gives CASSFWTSAWADTQYF.

For the CDR3, the DNA is TGTGCCAGCAGTATCACGTCAGGGGCCTATTACGAGCAGTACTTC. This codes for CASSITSGAYYEQYF. The rearrangement joins TRBV28 to TRBJ2-7; possible D gene TRBD1, 6 bases. Germline CDR1 is MDHEN and CDR2 is SYDVKM. V gave up 5 bases and J gave up 4 bases, with 18 bases separating them. The CDR3 consists of 15 residues. Together with reference TRBV28 and TRBJ2-7, the CDR3 gives the full variable domain: DVKVTQSSRYLVKRTGEKVFLECVQDMDHENMFWYRQDPGLGLRLIYFSYDVKMKEKGDIPEGYSVSREKKERFSLILESASTNQTSMYLCASSITSGAYYEQYFGPGTRLTVT.

The chain is built from TRBV7-5 and TRBJ1-1; the D call in the table, TRBD1, was not verified against the DNA. TRBV7-5 is recorded as a pseudogene. The CDR3 sequence is 15 residues long. CDR3 DNA sequence: TGTGTCAGAAGCAAACCCCACAGGTCTAACACTGAAGCTTTCTTT. Its protein product is CVRSKPHRSNTEAFF.

This clone was recorded once. The chain carries TRBV9 and TRBJ2-1; 8 bases align to TRBD2. Germline V gene sequence: CDR1 SGDLS, CDR2 YYNGEE. This CDR3 is 15 amino acids long. After removal of 0 bases from V and 6 bases from J, the junction contained 5 bases not matched to a gene. The CDR3 DNA follows: TGTGCCAGCAGCGTAGGAGCGGGGGTCAGCAATGAGCAGTTCTTC. Amino acid sequence: CASSVGAGVSNEQFF. Full variable domain (remainder filled in from reference TRBV9 and TRBJ2-1): DSGVTQTPKHLITATGQRVTLRCSPRSGDLSVYWYQQSLDQGLQFLIQYYNGEERAKGNILERFSAQQFPDLHSELNLSSLELGDSALYFCASSVGAGVSNEQFFGPGTRLTVL.

This clone was counted a single time. The chain is built from TRBV5-6 and TRBJ2-5; D call uncertain. CDR1 SGHDT and CDR2 YYEEEE come from the germline V gene. This CDR3 has 15 residues. Trimming stripped 0 bases from V and 5 bases from J, with 14 bases between. For the CDR3, the DNA is TGTGCCAGCAGCTTGGGTCGAGGTTGGGTGGAGACCCAGTACTTC. Translating it yields CASSLGRGWVETQYF.

The chain combines TRBV6-6 with TRBJ2-3; D is perhaps TRBD1 (5 bases). The germline CDR1 and CDR2 sequences are MNHNY and SVGAGI (reference sequence). Trimming shortened V by 0 bases and J by 3 bases, and 7 bases separated the two germline ends. The CDR3 runs 14 residues. The DNA for the CDR3 is TGTGCCAGCAGTTACTCAAGGGGAACAGATACGCAGTATTTT. It encodes CASSYSRGTDTQYF.

This rearrangement joins TRBV5-5 to TRBJ1-3, with 9 bases that match TRBD1. Germline CDR1 is SGHKS and CDR2 is YYEKEE (reference sequence). This CDR3 spans 14 amino acids. Trimming cost V 4 bases and J 4 bases; bases outside gene matches: 3. CDR3 in DNA: TGTGCCAGCAGCCTTGGGACAGGGGGAAACACCATATATTTT. It specifies CASSLGTGGNTIYF. Based on the CDR3 plus reference TRBV5-5 and TRBJ1-3, the full variable domain is DAGVTQSPTHLIKTRGQQVTLRCSPISGHKSVSWYQQVLGQGPQFIFQYYEKEERGRGNFPDRFSARQFPNYSSELNVNALLLGDSALYLCASSLGTGGNTIYFGEGSWLTVV.

The chain links TRBV5-1 to TRBJ2-5; D possibly corresponds to TRBD1 (6 bases). The germline CDR1 and CDR2 sequences are SGHRS and YFSETQ. CDR3 size: 16 residues. The V and J ends lost 1 base and 5 bases respectively, with 18 bases between them. The CDR3 region is CASSLIGNRAEETQYF. The CDR3 bases are TGCGCCAGCAGCTTGATCGGGAACAGGGCTGAGGAGACCCAGTACTTC.

This clone was counted once. The V call is TRBV28, the J call TRBJ2-1; D is ambiguous. Germline assignment: CDR1 MDHEN and CDR2 SYDVKM. The ends were cut back, 2 bases at V and 11 bases at J, with 7 bases in the middle. CDR3 size: 11 residues. The CDR3 DNA is TGTGCCAGCAGTTTAGAAGCGAAGCAGTTCTTC. Its protein is CASSLEAKQFF.

The CDR3 DNA sequence: TGTGCCAGCAGGGGACAGGGGGGGGAGGGTGACTATGGCTACACCTTC. Translation gives CASRGQGGEGDYGYTF. The genes are TRBV2 and TRBJ1-2, with 11 bases that match TRBD1. From germline, CDR1 is SNHLY and CDR2 FYNNEI. This CDR3 has 16 amino acids. V was pared by 6 bases and J by 3 bases, with 9 bases of the junction left unmatched. Filled out from reference TRBV2 and TRBJ1-2, the complete variable domain reads EPEVTQTPSHQVTQMGQEVILRCVPISNHLYFYWYRQILGQKVEFLVSFYNNEISEKSEIFDDQFSVERPDGSNFTLKIRSTKLEDSAMYFCASRGQGGEGDYGYTFGSGTRLTVV.

The chain combines TRBV6-5 with TRBJ2-5, with TRBD2 matching 11 bases. CDR1 MNHEY and CDR2 SVGAGI come from the germline V gene. V was pared by 10 bases and J by 3 bases, with 7 bases of the junction left unmatched. There are 14 residues in the CDR3. This CDR3 reads CATTSGLAEETQYF. CDR3 in DNA: TGTGCCACTACGTCGGGACTAGCGGAAGAGACCCAGTACTTC.

This clone was counted a few times. CDR3 coding DNA: TGTGCCATCGAACAGGCTGGTGAGCAGTACTTC. Translation gives CAIEQAGEQYF. The chain carries TRBV10-3 and TRBJ2-7, with D tentatively TRBD1 (5 bases). Trimming stripped 8 bases from V and 7 bases from J, with 12 bases between. Germline V gene data show CDR1 as ENHRY and CDR2 as SYGVKD. The CDR3 consists of 11 residues.

The chain uses TRBV27 and TRBJ2-2, with D maybe TRBD1 (5 bases). Per the germline V gene, CDR1 is MNHEY and CDR2 is SMNVEV (reference sequence). This CDR3 is 15 amino acids long. V lost 2 bases and J lost 1, with 8 bases in between. CDR3 coding DNA: TGTGCCAGCAGTTTAAGGACAAGGAACACCGGGGAGCTGTTTTTT. As protein: CASSLRTRNTGELFF.

The chain uses TRBV2 and TRBJ2-5; 7 nucleotides line up with TRBD1. The ends lost 4 bases at V and 5 bases at J; junction bases unmatched: 4. This CDR3 is 13 amino acids long. Germline V gives CDR1 SNHLY, CDR2 FYNNEI. DNA of the CDR3: TGTGCCAGCAGTGTACAGGGGCTGGAGACCCAGTACTTC. Protein: CASSVQGLETQYF.

The genes are TRBV29-1 and TRBJ1-2, with TRBD1 matching over 10 bases. V shed 5 bases and J 2 bases; nucleotides not matched to a gene: 20. Germline CDR1 reads SQVTM; CDR2 reads ANQGSEA. The CDR3 is made up of 19 amino acids. CDR3 residues: CSVLSPKLDRGGSNYGYTF. In DNA, the CDR3 is TGCAGCGTTTTATCCCCGAAATTGGACAGGGGGGGATCCAACTATGGCTACACCTTC.

The table lists this clone with a few counts. The chain carries TRBV4-2 and TRBJ1-1; perhaps TRBD1 as D (5 bases). The CDR3 length is 16 residues. Trimming pared 4 bases from V and 2 bases from J, leaving 17 bases between. Germline V gene sequence: CDR1 LGHNA, CDR2 YNFKEQ. This CDR3 is CASSPPVPGQNTEAFF. The CDR3, as DNA: TGTGCCAGCAGCCCCCCTGTACCAGGACAAAACACTGAAGCTTTCTTT.

DNA for the CDR3: TGTGCCAGCAAGACAGGCTCCTACAATGAGCAGTTCTTC. The encoded protein is CASKTGSYNEQFF. V and J are TRBV2 and TRBJ2-1, with D perhaps TRBD1 (6 bases). V was trimmed by 7 bases and J by 0 bases, leaving 7 bases between them. Germline V lookup: CDR1 SNHLY, CDR2 FYNNEI. There are 13 residues in the CDR3.

CDR3 DNA sequence: TGTGCCACCAGCAGGAGCGGAACCTACGAGCAGTACTTC. Its translation: CATSRSGTYEQYF. The chain links TRBV15 to TRBJ2-7; a possible D gene is TRBD2 (5 bases). Trimming took 3 bases from V and 2 from J, leaving 8 bases between them. Germline lookup yields CDR1 LNHNV and CDR2 YYDKDF (reference sequence). The CDR3 loop spans 13 amino acids.

The chain carries TRBV5-4 and TRBJ1-4, with 9 bases that match TRBD1. V trimming: 4 bases; J trimming: 4 bases; junction bases outside the gene matches: 8. The CDR3 loop spans 16 amino acids. Germline assignment: CDR1 SGHNT and CDR2 YYREEE (reference sequence). The chain's CDR3 is CASSDRDRDINEKLFF. DNA of the CDR3: TGTGCCAGCAGCGACCGGGACAGGGATATTAATGAAAAACTGTTTTTT.

This clone showed up just once. This chain joins TRBV4-2 and TRBJ2-1, with 7 bases lining up with TRBD2. The CDR3 is made up of 14 amino acids. V lost 1 base and J lost 11; bases outside the gene matches: 8. Germline-derived CDR1 and CDR2 are LGHNA and YNFKEQ. The CDR3 sequence: CASSQVTSPLKQFF. DNA of the CDR3: TGTGCCAGCAGCCAAGTGACTAGCCCGTTGAAGCAGTTCTTC.

The chain joins TRBV28 to TRBJ2-7; 7 nucleotides agree with TRBD1. CDR1 is MDHEN, CDR2 SYDVKM, per germline. This CDR3 has 18 amino acids. Trimming took 6 bases from V and 4 from J; bases not matched to a gene: 21. The CDR3 region has the DNA TGTGCCAGCAGGACCCCAAAGGACAGGAACGGTTTTGGGTACGAGCAGTACTTC. It specifies CASRTPKDRNGFGYEQYF.

The chain links TRBV5-1 to TRBJ2-5; D uncertain. From germline, CDR1 is SGHRS and CDR2 YFSETQ. This CDR3 region has 16 residues. Trimming pared 0 bases from V and 2 bases from J, leaving 14 bases between. The CDR3 DNA sequence: TGCGCCAGCAGCTTGGATTCCCCGCACACGCAAGAGACCCAGTACTTC. This codes for CASSLDSPHTQETQYF.

The chain links TRBV4-2 to TRBJ1-5; no definite D call. This CDR3 contains 15 residues. Germline CDR1 LGHNA, CDR2 YNFKEQ. V was clipped by 0 bases and J by 5 bases, with 11 bases between them. The CDR3 nucleotides read TGTGCCAGCAGCCAAGATTTGGGGAGGGATCAGCCCCAGCATTTT. As protein: CASSQDLGRDQPQHF.

The chain combines TRBV6-4 with TRBJ2-1, with D unclear. Germline V gene sequence: CDR1 MRHNA, CDR2 SNTAGT. CDR3 size: 15 residues. The germline V and J ends were trimmed by 2 bases and 2 bases, with 10 bases remaining between them. The DNA of the CDR3 is TGTGCCAGCAGTGACCCTTTTTTAACCTACAATGAGCAGTTCTTC. This codes for CASSDPFLTYNEQFF.